The next 23 T cell receptor beta chains were all read from a single sample in a study of CD8 T cells in Susac syndrome. RNA amounts of roughly 0.5 to 1 ug underwent reverse transcription with random hexamers. TCRdb itself ran the immunoSEQ multiplex PCR reads through MiXCR, one entry per CDR3 protein. This table holds about 300,000 distinct CDR3 sequences, about 89% found once. The sequenced sample was CD8+ T cells from PBMCs. These receptors were taken from a human donor with multiple sclerosis.

The rearrangement joins TRBV20-1 to TRBJ2-7; tentatively, D is TRBD2 (5 bases). The CDR3 is 11 residues long. Germline lookup yields CDR1 DFQATT and CDR2 SNEGSKA (reference sequence). The V end lost 6 bases, the J end lost 3 bases, and 9 bases lay between the germline ends. Written as DNA, the CDR3 is TGCAGTGCATTCCGGGACTACGAGCAGTACTTC. Residues: CSAFRDYEQYF.

The chain joins TRBV21-1 to TRBJ1-1; the tabulated D call, TRBD1, remains unverified against the DNA. TRBV21-1 is annotated as a pseudogene. The CDR3 loop spans 13 amino acids. DNA for the CDR3: TGTGCCAGCAACCGTCTCGGACAGGGGAAAGCTTTCTTT. Translation: CASNRLGQGKAFF.

The rearrangement joins TRBV6-2 or TRBV6-3 to TRBJ1-2, with TRBD1 identical over 7 bases. The CDR3 loop spans 11 amino acids. V lost 6 bases to trimming and J lost 10 bases; unmatched junction nucleotides: 5. CDR1 is MNHEY, CDR2 SVGEGT, per germline. This CDR3 is CASSRTGDYTF. DNA for the CDR3: TGTGCCAGCAGCCGCACAGGGGACTACACCTTC.

V and J are TRBV24-1 and TRBJ2-1; TRBD2 aligns across 7 bases. The V gene's germline CDR1 is KGHDR and CDR2 SFDVKD. CDR3 length: 15 amino acids. V shed 7 bases, J shed 5 bases, and the junction held 10 bases outside the gene matches. The CDR3 here is CATRSPGLGNNEQFF. CDR3 DNA: TGTGCCACCAGGTCGCCAGGACTAGGGAACAATGAGCAGTTCTTC.

The chain has TRBV9 and TRBJ1-2; D gene ambiguous. CDR1 and CDR2 from the germline V gene are SGDLS and YYNGEE. V shed 3 bases and J shed 8 bases, with 11 bases lying between them. This CDR3 has 12 amino acids. The CDR3, as DNA: TGTGCCAGCAGCGGGCCAGTAGAAGGCTACACCTTC. It encodes CASSGPVEGYTF.

The genes are TRBV6-2 or TRBV6-3 and TRBJ2-7, with D possibly being TRBD1 (5 bases). The V end lost 6 bases, the J end lost 2 bases, and 17 bases lay between the germline ends. This CDR3 has 15 residues. Germline V gene data show CDR1 as MNHEY and CDR2 as SVGEGT. The CDR3 region is CASRILDSNAYEQYF. As DNA, the CDR3 is TGTGCCAGCAGGATTCTTGACAGTAATGCCTACGAGCAGTACTTC.

The J gene is TRBJ2-1, the V gene TRBV28; TRBD1 matches at 10 bases. The CDR3 has 16 residues. The V gene's germline CDR1 is MDHEN and CDR2 SYDVKM. V shed 5 bases and J 9 bases; nucleotides not matched to a gene: 13. The CDR3 protein is CASSTILGQGPPEQFF. CDR3 DNA: TGTGCCAGCAGTACGATTCTGGGACAGGGGCCTCCTGAGCAGTTCTTC.

The CDR3 coding sequence is TGTGCCAGCAGCCAATACCACTACGAGCAGTACTTC. Its protein is CASSQYHYEQYF. The chain combines TRBV7-9 with TRBJ2-7, with D uncertain. The CDR3 runs 12 residues. Germline V gene sequence: CDR1 SEHNR, CDR2 FQNEAQ (reference sequence). The ends were cut back, 5 bases at V and 3 bases at J, with 8 bases in the middle.

The V and J genes are TRBV24-1 and TRBJ2-2; D tentatively reads TRBD1 or TRBD2 (7 bases each). Trimming removed 5 bases from V and 4 bases from J, with 22 bases in between. From germline, CDR1 is KGHDR and CDR2 SFDVKD. The CDR3 consists of 18 residues. The chain's CDR3 is CATSGRTGEGVTTGELFF. The CDR3 nucleotides are TGTGCCACCAGTGGCCGCACAGGGGAGGGTGTAACCACCGGGGAGCTGTTTTTT.

This clonotype was detected only once. The rearrangement uses TRBV23-1 and TRBJ2-7; the D gene is possibly TRBD1 (6 bases). TRBV23-1 falls under the ORF class, with uncertain function. V was cut by 2 bases and J by 4 bases, with 21 bases left in between. The CDR3 contains 17 residues. This CDR3 reads CASSQPLRGPRPYEQYF. The DNA for the CDR3 is TGCGCCAGCAGTCAACCACTCAGGGGCCCTCGACCATACGAGCAGTACTTC.

V usage is TRBV27 and J usage is TRBJ2-5; 7 nucleotides align to TRBD1. V shed 5 bases and J 3 bases; nucleotides not matched to a gene: 6. CDR3 length: 14 amino acids. Germline V gene sequence: CDR1 MNHEY, CDR2 SMNVEV (reference sequence). The CDR3 DNA reads as TGTGCCAGCAGTCGGACCACAGGGGAAGAGACCCAGTACTTC. This gives the protein CASSRTTGEETQYF.

The chain recombines TRBV19 with TRBJ2-1; 8 positions match TRBD2. This CDR3 has 15 amino acids. With V trimmed by 3 bases and J by 2 bases, 3 bases remained unmatched. Looked up from germline, CDR1 is LNHDA and CDR2 is SQIVND (reference sequence). The CDR3 reads CASSMELAAYNEQFF. The DNA of the CDR3 is TGTGCCAGTAGTATGGAACTAGCGGCCTACAATGAGCAGTTCTTC.

The V call is TRBV27, the J call TRBJ2-6, with D hard to call. Germline CDR1 is MNHEY and CDR2 is SMNVEV (reference sequence). The CDR3 totals 14 residues. V lost 7 bases, J lost 2 bases, and 9 bases lay in between. The CDR3 sequence: CASMVGTGANVLTF. As DNA, the CDR3 is TGTGCCAGCATGGTGGGGACTGGGGCCAACGTCCTGACTTTC.

This clonotype has only a few counts. The rearrangement links TRBV18 to TRBJ2-1, with 15 nucleotides matching TRBD2. Unmatched junction bases numbered 5, after V lost 3 bases and J lost 5 bases. Germline loops: CDR1 KGHSH, CDR2 LQKENI. CDR3 length: 17 residues. The CDR3 DNA follows: TGTGCCAGCTCACCTTGGACTAGCGGGGGGGAAAACAATGAGCAGTTCTTC. Its protein is CASSPWTSGGENNEQFF.

The rearrangement joins TRBV7-8 to TRBJ2-5; 13 bases are a match to TRBD2. Germline values: CDR1 SGHVS, CDR2 FQNEAQ. This CDR3 is 17 amino acids long. V trimming: 4 bases; J trimming: 5 bases; junction bases outside the gene matches: 10. CDR3 residues: CASSSRLAGGDGETQYF. CDR3 DNA sequence: TGTGCCAGCAGCTCGCGACTAGCGGGAGGTGACGGGGAGACCCAGTACTTC.

This clonotype was recorded only once. The chain carries TRBV12-3 or TRBV12-4 and TRBJ1-2; D unresolved. This CDR3 contains 12 residues. V gave up 8 bases and J gave up 3 bases, with 10 bases separating them. CDR3 sequence: CASPRRHYGYTF. CDR3 nucleotide sequence: TGTGCCAGCCCTAGGAGGCACTATGGCTACACCTTC.

This clonotype was found once. V and J are TRBV20-1 and TRBJ1-1, with D possibly matching TRBD1 (5 bases). The CDR3 extends over 14 amino acids. CDR1 and CDR2 (germline): DFQATT, SNEGSKA (reference sequence). V lost 3 bases, J lost 5 bases, and 16 bases lay in between. CDR3 residues: CSASKGEGVTEAFF. The CDR3 DNA sequence: TGCAGTGCTAGTAAAGGGGAAGGGGTGACTGAAGCTTTCTTT.

The chain links TRBV30 to TRBJ2-7; a possible D gene is TRBD1 (5 bases). With 0 bases removed from V and 7 bases from J, the gap between germline ends came to 13 bases. The CDR3 contains 13 residues. Per the germline V gene, CDR1 is GTSNPN and CDR2 is SVGIG (reference sequence). The CDR3 reads CAWSVGPGYEQYF. The CDR3 nucleotides are TGTGCCTGGAGTGTAGGGCCAGGGTATGAGCAGTACTTC.

The rearrangement links TRBV29-1 to TRBJ2-1; a possible D gene is TRBD1 (6 bases). Trimming took off 0 bases at V and 0 bases at J, with 9 bases between the two ends. This CDR3 is built from 15 residues. Germline loops: CDR1 SQVTM, CDR2 ANQGSEA. CDR3 DNA: TGCAGCGTTGAAGATACAGGGAGCTCCTACAATGAGCAGTTCTTC. Protein: CSVEDTGSSYNEQFF.

This rearrangement joins TRBV29-1 to TRBJ1-3, with D perhaps matching TRBD1 (5 bases). There are 15 residues in the CDR3. The germline V and J ends were trimmed by 3 bases and 4 bases, with 16 bases remaining between them. Germline V gene data show CDR1 as SQVTM and CDR2 as ANQGSEA. The CDR3: CSVDSGPRYGNTIYF. The CDR3 DNA reads TGCAGCGTTGACTCAGGGCCCCGTTACGGAAACACCATATATTTT.

The CDR3 spells CASSVTGAYGYTF. The CDR3 DNA follows: TGTGCCAGCAGCGTCACAGGGGCCTATGGCTACACCTTC. This chain joins TRBV9 and TRBJ1-2; 7 bases map to TRBD1. J was trimmed by 4 bases and V by 2 bases; bases with no gene match: 2. CDR1 is SGDLS and CDR2 is YYNGEE in the germline V gene. There are 13 residues in the CDR3.

The CDR3 bases are TGTGCCAGCAGTAGCGAGAGTAGAGGTTATGCCAAAAACATTCAGTACTTC. Translated, it gives CASSSESRGYAKNIQYF. The chain combines TRBV28 with TRBJ2-4; D is ambiguous. CDR1 is MDHEN and CDR2 is SYDVKM in the germline V gene. The CDR3 extends over 17 amino acids. V gave up 5 bases and J gave up 1 base, with 18 bases separating them.

This chain connects TRBV20-1 to TRBJ1-1, with D hard to call. The V end lost 1 base, the J end lost 8 bases, and 23 bases lay between the germline ends. The CDR3 totals 16 residues. CDR1 DFQATT and CDR2 SNEGSKA come from the germline V gene (reference sequence). As DNA, the CDR3 is TGCAGTGCTAGAGGCAAACCGGGAGCGGAGGATTCAGAAGCTTTCTTT. The encoded protein is CSARGKPGAEDSEAFF.